This T cell receptor (beta chain) was obtained from a study of blood T cell repertoires in COVID-19 (dated by TCRdb to 2019 to 2021). A note on the overall study: Collaborator samples came from the United States, Italy and Spain and covered acute and convalescent phases of COVID-19. The material from the prospective study consisted of cDNA or gDNA derived from T cells, B-cell-depleted T cells, or PBMCs. Deeply sampled blood TCRbeta repertoires from subjects exposed to, actively infected with, or recovered from COVID-19 were included in the dataset. The repertoires were released in a freely available public database meant as a resource for research on the immune response to SARS-CoV-2. The samples were drawn from the first 160 participants of the ongoing ImmuneRACE study and from over a thousand subjects provided by 6 global collaborators. The sample metadata nearly always contained a de-identified subject ID, COVID-19 status, age in years and sex. Where available, HLA class I and class II types were obtained from metadata supplied by the sample provider rather than from assay-based typing.

For CDR1 and CDR2, the germline V gene lists SGHVS and FNYEAQ. Compared with germline, V lacks 4 bases and J lacks 0 bases; bases without a gene match: 6. The CDR3 numbers 16 residues from cysteine through phenylalanine. Only the CDR3 region is kept as DNA, spanning 48 bases read in frame from base 1. Findings and caveats that apply to the study as a whole: How much clinical and demographic metadata was included differed by source and by participant, and the metadata was provided uncurated.

TCRbeta CDR3 regions were amplified from genomic DNA by means of the immunoSEQ Assay, a bias-controlled multiplex PCR. The study's own analysis went as follows. The number of nucleated cells in each sample was estimated by amplification of reference gene primers within the assay. To quantify the absolute abundance of each unique TCRbeta CDR3 rearrangement, sequence reads were collapsed and filtered. For each sample, productive Simpson clonality was calculated as the square root of Simpson's diversity index over productive rearrangements. TCRdb's version of the immuneACCESS table is confined to in-frame rearrangements and falls short of the full clone set. An unresolved V gene accounts for under half of the shortfall where checked; the remainder is of unknown origin. D and trimming were read from the DNA, whereas the V and J calls and clone size are those reported in that table. A total of about 36,000 clones appear in this sample, around 80% of them only once. Of the sample, less than 40% is held by the ten largest clones.

Whole blood was collected in K2EDTA tubes by collaborating institutions according to the institutions' own protocols. Collaborator samples were shipped for TCRbeta analysis as frozen whole blood, isolated PBMCs, or DNA extracted from either sample type. This clone was detected only a few times. It lacks a known antigen. Within one base of it there is no much larger clone, and no base qualities were kept. This TCR was sampled from a man in his 60s with acute or convalescent COVID-19. Source material: peripheral blood. The sequence is built from TRBV7-6 and TRBJ2-7; 10 bases in the middle match TRBD2. Here is the DNA: TGTGCCAGCAGCTCAGCGGGAGGGGCCTCCTCCTACGAGCAGTACTTC. Its protein is CASSSAGGASSYEQYF.